Sequencing of this T cell receptor beta chain was carried out in a study of blood T cell repertoires in COVID-19. As for the study in general: Samples of COVID-19 (acute and convalescent) were obtained from the United States, Italy and Spain. Nucleic acid was either cDNA or gDNA, and it came from T cells, B-cell-depleted T cells, or PBMCs.

As handled by the study authors: Scientists estimated how many nucleated cells there were by amplifying reference gene primers. The table came from immunoSEQ multiplex PCR; TCRdb's copy has only in-frame clones and leaves some out. V, J and clone size are taken as reported in that table, and D and trimming were inferred from the DNA itself. The sample shows tens of thousands of clones, approximately 86% of them seen only once. This CDR3 is built from 15 residues. V shed 4 bases and J 6 bases; nucleotides not matched to a gene: 7. Germline V gives CDR1 LGHDT, CDR2 YNNKEL (reference sequence). The chain has TRBV3-1 (or the pseudogene TRBV3-2) and TRBJ2-3; TRBD1 agrees at 10 bases. The sequence was collected from a man aged 50-60 years with active COVID-19. The sample consisted of peripheral blood. The CDR3 nucleotides read TGTGCCAGCAGCCTCCGGACAGGGGGAAGTGATACGCAGTATTTT. It codes for CASSLRTGGSDTQYF.